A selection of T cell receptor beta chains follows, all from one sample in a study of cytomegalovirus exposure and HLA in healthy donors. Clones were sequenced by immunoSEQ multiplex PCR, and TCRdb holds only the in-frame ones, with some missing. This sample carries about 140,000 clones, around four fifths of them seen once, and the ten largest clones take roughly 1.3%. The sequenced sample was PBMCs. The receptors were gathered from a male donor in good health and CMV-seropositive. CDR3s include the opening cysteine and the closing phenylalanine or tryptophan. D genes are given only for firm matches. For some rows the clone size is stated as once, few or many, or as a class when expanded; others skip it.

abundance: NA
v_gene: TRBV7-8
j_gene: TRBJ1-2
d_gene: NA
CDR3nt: TGTGCCAGCAGCTCAAAGGACAGACACTTACCCAACTATGGCTACACCTTC
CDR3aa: CASSSKDRHLPNYGYTF

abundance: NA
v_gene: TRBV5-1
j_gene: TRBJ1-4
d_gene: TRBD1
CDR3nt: TGCGCCAGCTCCCGGGACAGGGGACGTGAAAAACTGTTTTTT
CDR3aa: CASSRDRGREKLFF

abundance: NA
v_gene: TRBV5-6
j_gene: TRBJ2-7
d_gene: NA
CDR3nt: TGTGCCAGCAGCTTGGTACGACTGAGCTCCTACGAGCAGTACTTC
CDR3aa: CASSLVRLSSYEQYF

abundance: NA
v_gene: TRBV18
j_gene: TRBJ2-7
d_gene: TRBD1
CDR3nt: TGTGCCAGCTCACCCCGACAGGGGATAAGCTACGAGCAGTACTTC
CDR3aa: CASSPRQGISYEQYF

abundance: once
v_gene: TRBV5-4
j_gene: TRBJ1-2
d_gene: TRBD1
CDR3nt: TGTGCCAGCAGCCCTGCGAAGGGACAGGGACTTGGCTACACCTTC
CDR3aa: CASSPAKGQGLGYTF

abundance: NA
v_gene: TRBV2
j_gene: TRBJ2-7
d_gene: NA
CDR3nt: TGTGCCAGCAGTGACCCGGCAGGCCGCTCCTACGAGCAGTACTTC
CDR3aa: CASSDPAGRSYEQYF

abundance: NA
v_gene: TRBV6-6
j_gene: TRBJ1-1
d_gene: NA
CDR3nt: TGTGCCAGCAGTTACCAGGGTAACACTGAAGCTTTCTTT
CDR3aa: CASSYQGNTEAFF

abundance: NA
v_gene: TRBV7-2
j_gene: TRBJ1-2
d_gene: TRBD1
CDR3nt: TGTGCCAGCAGCCTTCCCCAGGGGGCGAATGGGTATGGCTACACCTTC
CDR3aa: CASSLPQGANGYGYTF

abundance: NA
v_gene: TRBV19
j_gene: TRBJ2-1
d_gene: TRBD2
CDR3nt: TGTGCCATTGGGACTAGCGGGAGAAGAGGTGAGCAGTTCTTC
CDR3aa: CAIGTSGRRGEQFF

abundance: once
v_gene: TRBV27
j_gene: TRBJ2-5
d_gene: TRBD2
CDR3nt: TGTGCCAGCAGTTTACGCCCTGGCGGGGGGTCCCAAGAGACCCAGTACTTC
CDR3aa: CASSLRPGGGSQETQYF

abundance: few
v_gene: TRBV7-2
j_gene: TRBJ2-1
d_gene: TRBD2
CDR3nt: TGTGCCAGCAGCTTAGTAGCGGGGAGCTCCTACAATGAGCAGTTCTTC
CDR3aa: CASSLVAGSSYNEQFF

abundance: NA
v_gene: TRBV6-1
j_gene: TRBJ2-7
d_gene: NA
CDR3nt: TGTGCCAGCAGTGAACAGACAGGACCCTCCTACGAGCAGTACTTC
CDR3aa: CASSEQTGPSYEQYF

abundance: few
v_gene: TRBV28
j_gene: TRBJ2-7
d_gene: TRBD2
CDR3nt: TGTGCCAGCAGTTTCCCCCTCTCTGGACTAGCGGGAGGGCTCTCCTACGAGCAGTACTTC
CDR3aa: CASSFPLSGLAGGLSYEQYF

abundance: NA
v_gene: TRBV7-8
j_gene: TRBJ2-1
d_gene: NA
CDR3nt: TGTGCCAGCAGCTTCCGGCAATCGGACAGCTCCTACAATGAGCAGTTCTTC
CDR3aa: CASSFRQSDSSYNEQFF

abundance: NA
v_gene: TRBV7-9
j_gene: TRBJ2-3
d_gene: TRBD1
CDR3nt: TGTGCCAGCAGCTCTCTGGGACAGAGCACAGATACGCAGTATTTT
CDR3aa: CASSSLGQSTDTQYF

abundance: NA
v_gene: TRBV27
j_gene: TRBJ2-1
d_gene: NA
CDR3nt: TGTGCCAGCGGGTCCGAGGGCCCGTCCTACAATGAGCAGTTCTTC
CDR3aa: CASGSEGPSYNEQFF

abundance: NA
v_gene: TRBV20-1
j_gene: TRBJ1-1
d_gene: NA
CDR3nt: TGCAGCGTCGGGGACACTGAAGCTTTCTTT
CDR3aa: CSVGDTEAFF

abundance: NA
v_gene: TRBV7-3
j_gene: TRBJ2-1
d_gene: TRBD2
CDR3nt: TGTGCCAGCAGCCCCACTCGCGGGACTAGCGGGGCCGACGAGCAGTTCTTC
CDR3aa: CASSPTRGTSGADEQFF

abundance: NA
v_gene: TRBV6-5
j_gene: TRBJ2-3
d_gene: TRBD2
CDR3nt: TGTGCCAGCAGCAGACTAGCGGGGGGCACAGATACGCAGTATTTT
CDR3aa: CASSRLAGGTDTQYF

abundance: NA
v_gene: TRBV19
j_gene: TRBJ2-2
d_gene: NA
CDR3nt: TGTGCCAGTAGTATCAGTTCGTCCGGGGAGCTGTTTTTT
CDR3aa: CASSISSSGELFF

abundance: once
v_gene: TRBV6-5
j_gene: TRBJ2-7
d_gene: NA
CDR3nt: TGTGCCAGCAAGTCGGCGGAGCCCCACGAGCAGTACTTC
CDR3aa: CASKSAEPHEQYF

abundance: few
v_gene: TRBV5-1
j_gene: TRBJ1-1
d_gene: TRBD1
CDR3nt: TGCGCCAGCAGCCTCCCCACCGGGACAGGGTGGAACACTGAAGCTTTCTTT
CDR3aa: CASSLPTGTGWNTEAFF

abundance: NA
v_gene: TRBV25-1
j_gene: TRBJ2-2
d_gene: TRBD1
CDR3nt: TGTGCCAGCAGTGGGGGACAGGGACTAACCGGGGAGCTGTTTTTT
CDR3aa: CASSGGQGLTGELFF

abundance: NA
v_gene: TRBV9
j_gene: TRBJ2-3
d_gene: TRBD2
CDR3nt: TGTGCCAGTACCCTAGCGGGCTTTTACACAGATACGCAGTATTTT
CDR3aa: CASTLAGFYTDTQYF

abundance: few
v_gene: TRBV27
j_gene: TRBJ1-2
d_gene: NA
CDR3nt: TGTGCCAGCAAACGGGCGGGGGTCGCTTCTAACTATGGCTACACCTTC
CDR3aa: CASKRAGVASNYGYTF

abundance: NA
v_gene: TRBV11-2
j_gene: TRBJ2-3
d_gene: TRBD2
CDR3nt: TGTGCCAGCAGCTTAGTTACTAGCGGGAGTCGGGCAGATACGCAGTATTTT
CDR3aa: CASSLVTSGSRADTQYF

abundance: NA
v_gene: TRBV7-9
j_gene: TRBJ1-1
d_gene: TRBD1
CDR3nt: TGTGCCAGCAGCCTAGGACAGGGAGGTACGGCTTTCTTT
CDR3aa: CASSLGQGGTAFF

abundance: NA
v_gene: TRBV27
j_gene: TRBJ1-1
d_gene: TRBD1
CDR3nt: TGTGCCAGCAGTTTAACAGGGGAAGGCACTGAAGCTTTCTTT
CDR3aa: CASSLTGEGTEAFF

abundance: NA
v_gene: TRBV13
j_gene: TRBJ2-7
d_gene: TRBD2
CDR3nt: TGTGCCAGCAGGAGCGGCGGGGGGCCCTACGAGCAGTACTTC
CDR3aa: CASRSGGGPYEQYF

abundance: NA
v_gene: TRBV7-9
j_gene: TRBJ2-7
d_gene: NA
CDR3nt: TGTGCCAGCAGCTTTGGACCCGGACTATCCTACGAGCAGTACTTC
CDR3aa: CASSFGPGLSYEQYF

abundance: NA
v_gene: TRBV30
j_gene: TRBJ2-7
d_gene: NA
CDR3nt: TGTGCCTGGAGTGTATGGCTAGCTCTTAACGAGCAGTACTTC
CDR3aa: CAWSVWLALNEQYF

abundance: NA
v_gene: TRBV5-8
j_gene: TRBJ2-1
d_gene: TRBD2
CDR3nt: TGTGCCAGCAGCTCTTTAGGACTAGCGGACAATGAGCAGTTCTTC
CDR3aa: CASSSLGLADNEQFF

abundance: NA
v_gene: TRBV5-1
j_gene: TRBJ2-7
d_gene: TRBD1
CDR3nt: TGCGCCAGCAGCCAGGACAGGGGCGGAGAGCAGTACTTC
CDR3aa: CASSQDRGGEQYF

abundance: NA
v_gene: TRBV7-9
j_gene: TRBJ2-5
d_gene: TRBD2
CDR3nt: TGTGCCAGCAGCTCTGGGACTAGCGGGGACCAAGAGACCCAGTACTTC
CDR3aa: CASSSGTSGDQETQYF

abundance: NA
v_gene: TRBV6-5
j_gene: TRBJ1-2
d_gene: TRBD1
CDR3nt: TGTGCCAGCAGTTCGGACAGGGCTAACTATGGCTACACCTTC
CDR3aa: CASSSDRANYGYTF

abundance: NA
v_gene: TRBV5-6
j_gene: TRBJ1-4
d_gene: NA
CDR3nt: TGTGCCAGCAGCTTTAGACAGTTTGGCAATGAAAAACTGTTTTTT
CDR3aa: CASSFRQFGNEKLFF

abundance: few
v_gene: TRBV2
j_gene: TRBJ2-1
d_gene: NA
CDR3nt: TGTGCCAGCAGTGAGTTCAGGGGATCCCCCAATGAGCAGTTCTTC
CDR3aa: CASSEFRGSPNEQFF

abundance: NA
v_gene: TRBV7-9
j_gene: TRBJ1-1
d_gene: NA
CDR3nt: TGTTCCAGCAGCTTAGCCGGGACAGAAGCTTTCTTT
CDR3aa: CSSSLAGTEAFF

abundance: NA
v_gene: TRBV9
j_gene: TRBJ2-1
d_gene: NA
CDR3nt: TGTGCCAGCAGCCCAATACTGAGCTCCTACAATGAGCAGTTCTTC
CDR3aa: CASSPILSSYNEQFF

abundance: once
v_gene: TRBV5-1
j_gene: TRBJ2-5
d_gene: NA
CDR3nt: TGCGCCAGCAGCTTGGGGGGACAACAACTAGGGGAGCAGTACTTC
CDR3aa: CASSLGGQQLGEQYF

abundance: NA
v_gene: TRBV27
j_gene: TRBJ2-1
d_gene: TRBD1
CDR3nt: TGTGCCAGCAGTTGGACAGGGAACAATGAGCAGTTCTTC
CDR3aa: CASSWTGNNEQFF

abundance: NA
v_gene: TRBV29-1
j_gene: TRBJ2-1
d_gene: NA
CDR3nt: TGCAGCGTTGAAACAGGGATCAATGAGCAGTTCTTC
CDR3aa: CSVETGINEQFF